These 10 T cell receptor beta chains originate from one sample sequenced in a study of early T cells in non-severe SARS-CoV-2 infection. TCRdb redid the calling of the 5' RACE reads with MiXCR, one entry per CDR3 protein. The table has tens of thousands of distinct CDR3 sequences, around 14% seen once. The source material was whole blood. The receptors derive from an adult who was a healthcare worker with PCR-confirmed SARS-CoV-2 infection or an uninfected control (not recorded which).

This clonotype was picked up a small number of times. The CDR3 DNA reads as TGTGCCAGCAGTCCTAGCGGGGGGAGAACCGGGGAGCTGTTTTTT. This encodes CASSPSGGRTGELFF. This chain connects TRBV12-3 or TRBV12-4 to TRBJ2-2; TRBD2 matches at 11 bases. V shed 5 bases, J shed 5 bases, and the junction held 4 bases outside the gene matches. The CDR3 consists of 15 residues.

This clonotype was counted a few times. The rearrangement joins TRBV10-3 to TRBJ2-1; 9 nucleotides align to TRBD2. Unmatched junction bases numbered 12, after V lost 4 bases and J lost 5 bases. Looked up from germline, CDR1 is ENHRY and CDR2 is SYGVKD. The CDR3 has 17 amino acids. The CDR3 spells CAISGMRGGASNNEQFF. The CDR3 bases are TGTGCCATCAGTGGTATGCGGGGGGGCGCTTCTAACAATGAGCAGTTCTTC.

This clonotype has ten or more counts. This chain joins TRBV27 and TRBJ1-2, with D possibly TRBD1 on 6 matching bases. The CDR3 runs 14 residues. The germline CDR1 and CDR2 sequences are MNHEY and SMNVEV (reference sequence). V lost 6 bases, J lost 1 base, and 12 bases lay in between. CDR3 DNA: TGTGCCAGCAGATCAAACAGGGATAACTATGGCTACACCTTC. As protein: CASRSNRDNYGYTF.

This clonotype was counted at least ten times. CDR3 nucleotide sequence: TGTGCCAGCAGCTCTATAGGGGTCACCTACGAGCAGTACTTC. Protein product: CASSSIGVTYEQYF. The chain is built from TRBV11-2 and TRBJ2-7; possible D gene TRBD1, 5 bases. The length of the CDR3 is 14 residues. V lost 4 bases to trimming and J lost 2 bases, with 12 bases between them. Germline V CDR1 and CDR2: SGHAT, FQNNGV. The full variable domain, rest sourced from reference TRBV11-2 and TRBJ2-7, is EAGVAQSPRYKIIEKRQSVAFWCNPISGHATLYWYQQILGQGPKLLIQFQNNGVVDDSQLPKDRFSAERLKGVDSTLKIQPAKLEDSAVYLCASSSIGVTYEQYFGPGTRLTVT.

This clonotype turned up a few times. The chain is built from TRBV5-4 and TRBJ1-1; 8 nucleotides line up with TRBD1. From germline, CDR1 is SGHNT and CDR2 YYREEE (reference sequence). J gave up 3 bases and V 0 bases, and 7 bases lay outside the gene matches. The CDR3 has 16 residues. CDR3 region: CASSLASTGVDTEAFF. The CDR3 DNA reads as TGTGCCAGCAGCTTGGCCTCGACAGGGGTAGACACTGAAGCTTTCTTT. The full variable domain, its missing parts supplied by reference TRBV5-4 and TRBJ1-1, is ETGVTQSPTHLIKTRGQQVTLRCSSQSGHNTVSWYQQALGQGPQFIFQYYREEENGRGNFPPRFSGLQFPNYSSELNVNALELDDSALYLCASSLASTGVDTEAFFGQGTRLTVV.

This clonotype was observed a handful of times. The chain combines TRBV4-3 with TRBJ2-7, with TRBD1 matching over 10 bases. The CDR3 loop spans 18 amino acids. Germline CDR1 reads LGHNA; CDR2 reads YSLEER. V lost 4 bases to trimming and J lost 1 base; unmatched junction nucleotides: 13. In DNA form, the CDR3 reads TGCGCCAGCAGCCTCTTTAGGGACAGGGGAATCTCGTCCTACGAGCAGTACTTC. Its translation is CASSLFRDRGISSYEQYF.

This clonotype has a handful of counts. This sequence joins TRBV7-6 and TRBJ2-7; D is uncertain. The CDR3 totals 16 residues. Trimming shortened V by 6 bases and J by 0 bases, and 18 bases separated the two germline ends. The germline V gene has CDR1 SGHVS and CDR2 FNYEAQ. CDR3 DNA sequence: TGTGCCAGCAGTAGTCATTCGGGCGGAAGCTCCTACGAGCAGTACTTC. Protein sequence: CASSSHSGGSSYEQYF. Complete variable domain (other parts from reference TRBV7-6 and TRBJ2-7): GAGVSQSPRYKVTKRGQDVALRCDPISGHVSLYWYRQALGQGPEFLTYFNYEAQQDKSGLPNDRFSAERPEGSISTLTIQRTEQRDSAMYRCASSSHSGGSSYEQYFGPGTRLTVT.

This clonotype was found a few times. CDR3 sequence (DNA): TGCAGCGTTGTTGCCCCGATCGAAAACATTCAGTACTTC. Translation gives CSVVAPIENIQYF. The V gene is TRBV29-1, the J gene TRBJ2-4; unclear D gene. This CDR3 comprises 13 residues. Trimming removed 4 bases from V and 5 bases from J, with 12 bases in between. Germline V lookup: CDR1 SQVTM, CDR2 ANQGSEA.

Relative to its sample, this clonotype is medium-sized. The V gene is TRBV13, the J gene TRBJ2-5; 7 bases match TRBD1. Per the germline V gene, CDR1 is PRHDT and CDR2 is FYEKMQ (reference sequence). This CDR3 spans 13 amino acids. Trimming removed 6 bases from V and 2 bases from J; junction bases left unmatched: 3. The CDR3 loop reads CASRRQGQETQYF. The CDR3 DNA follows: TGTGCCAGCAGGCGACAGGGACAAGAGACCCAGTACTTC.

The V and J genes are TRBV6-2 or TRBV6-3 and TRBJ2-6; a weak D match, TRBD2 (6 bases). This CDR3 spans 16 amino acids. V dropped 0 bases and J dropped 0 bases, with 6 bases sitting between them. Germline V gives CDR1 MNHEY, CDR2 SVGEGT. In DNA form, the CDR3 reads TGTGCCAGCAGTTACTCCGGGGGCTCTGGGGCCAACGTCCTGACTTTC. Residues: CASSYSGGSGANVLTF.